Listed below are T cell receptor beta chains from one sample, sequenced in a study of cytomegalovirus exposure and HLA in healthy donors. The assay was immunoSEQ multiplex PCR, and TCRdb's table has in-frame clones only and misses some. Of 150,000 or so clones in the sample, less than 80% were seen once. Sequenced input: PBMCs. These receptors originate from a man aged 30 to 45 in good health and CMV-seronegative. Both conserved end residues are part of each CDR3. The D gene is left open where the match is weak. Where a row states a size, it is once, few, many or the class of an expanded clone; other rows omit it.

abundance: -; d_gene: TRBD1; j_gene: TRBJ2-1; v_gene: TRBV19; CDR3aa: CASRARTGRFDNEQFF; CDR3nt: TGTGCCAGTAGAGCCAGGACAGGTCGGTTCGACAATGAGCAGTTCTTC
abundance: few; d_gene: TRBD1; j_gene: TRBJ2-2; v_gene: TRBV5-1; CDR3aa: CASSFMTGANTGELFF; CDR3nt: TGCGCCAGCAGCTTTATGACAGGGGCGAACACCGGGGAGCTGTTTTTT
abundance: -; d_gene: -; j_gene: TRBJ1-5; v_gene: TRBV28; CDR3aa: CASSLSPLLTADYSNQPQHF; CDR3nt: TGTGCCAGCAGCCTGTCTCCCTTATTGACGGCAGACTATAGCAATCAGCCCCAGCATTTT
abundance: -; d_gene: TRBD2; j_gene: TRBJ2-7; v_gene: TRBV5-1; CDR3aa: CASSLARQGGIYEQYF; CDR3nt: TGCGCCAGCAGCTTGGCCAGGCAGGGAGGGATCTACGAGCAGTACTTC
abundance: few; d_gene: TRBD2; j_gene: TRBJ2-1; v_gene: TRBV5-1; CDR3aa: CASSLAPSGGHNEQFF; CDR3nt: TGCGCCAGCAGCTTGGCGCCTAGCGGGGGGCACAATGAGCAGTTCTTC
abundance: -; d_gene: -; j_gene: TRBJ2-1; v_gene: TRBV28; CDR3aa: CASSSSTYNEQFF; CDR3nt: TGTGCCAGCAGTTCTAGTACCTACAATGAGCAGTTCTTC
abundance: -; d_gene: -; j_gene: TRBJ2-1; v_gene: TRBV5-1; CDR3aa: CASSGDGGVYYNEQFF; CDR3nt: TGCGCCAGCAGCGGAGACGGGGGAGTTTATTACAATGAGCAGTTCTTC
abundance: -; d_gene: TRBD1; j_gene: TRBJ1-5; v_gene: TRBV7-8; CDR3aa: CAYTGGNQPQHF; CDR3nt: TGTGCCTATACAGGGGGCAATCAGCCCCAGCATTTT
abundance: -; d_gene: TRBD2; j_gene: TRBJ2-7; v_gene: TRBV11-2; CDR3aa: CASSLVTSGPTYEQYF; CDR3nt: TGTGCCAGCAGCTTAGTAACTAGCGGGCCAACCTACGAGCAGTACTTC
abundance: few; d_gene: TRBD1; j_gene: TRBJ2-7; v_gene: TRBV28; CDR3aa: CASRGLRDRGYEQYF; CDR3nt: TGTGCCAGCAGGGGCCTCCGGGACAGGGGCTACGAGCAGTACTTC
abundance: -; d_gene: TRBD1; j_gene: TRBJ1-1; v_gene: TRBV19; CDR3aa: CASSAGQGRAFF; CDR3nt: TGTGCCAGTAGTGCGGGACAGGGAAGAGCTTTCTTT
abundance: -; d_gene: TRBD1; j_gene: TRBJ1-2; v_gene: TRBV28; CDR3aa: CASRLRDSYGYTF; CDR3nt: TGTGCCAGCAGACTCCGGGACAGCTATGGCTACACCTTC
abundance: -; d_gene: TRBD1; j_gene: TRBJ2-7; v_gene: TRBV28; CDR3aa: CASSPTGGRSYEQYF; CDR3nt: TGTGCCAGCAGTCCAACAGGGGGCAGGTCCTACGAGCAGTACTTC
abundance: -; d_gene: -; j_gene: TRBJ2-7; v_gene: TRBV6-5; CDR3aa: CASSSTGEAYEQYF; CDR3nt: TGTGCCAGCAGTTCAACAGGGGAGGCCTACGAGCAGTACTTC
abundance: -; d_gene: TRBD1; j_gene: TRBJ2-6; v_gene: TRBV19; CDR3aa: CASSSLTGGLSGANVLTF; CDR3nt: TGTGCCAGTAGTTCCTTGACAGGGGGTCTATCTGGGGCCAACGTCCTGACTTTC
abundance: -; d_gene: TRBD1; j_gene: TRBJ1-3; v_gene: TRBV5-1; CDR3aa: CASRKSGTGTPGNTIYF; CDR3nt: TGCGCCAGCAGAAAATCCGGGACAGGGACGCCTGGAAACACCATATATTTT
abundance: -; d_gene: -; j_gene: TRBJ1-1; v_gene: TRBV18; CDR3aa: CASSPVTGANTEAFF; CDR3nt: TGTGCCAGCTCACCAGTAACGGGAGCGAACACTGAAGCTTTCTTT
abundance: -; d_gene: -; j_gene: TRBJ2-5; v_gene: TRBV2; CDR3aa: CASSEQGGASETQYF; CDR3nt: TGTGCCAGCAGTGAACAAGGGGGGGCCTCAGAGACCCAGTACTTC
abundance: -; d_gene: TRBD1; j_gene: TRBJ1-5; v_gene: TRBV30; CDR3aa: CAWSSGTGYQPQHF; CDR3nt: TGTGCCTGGAGTTCCGGGACAGGGTATCAGCCCCAGCATTTT
abundance: few; d_gene: -; j_gene: TRBJ2-7; v_gene: TRBV27; CDR3aa: CASSPDSSYEQYF; CDR3nt: TGTGCCAGCAGTCCGGACAGTTCCTACGAGCAGTACTTC
abundance: -; d_gene: TRBD1; j_gene: TRBJ2-1; v_gene: TRBV5-8; CDR3aa: CASSLAGQGFYNEQFF; CDR3nt: TGTGCCAGCAGCTTGGCGGGACAGGGGTTTTACAATGAGCAGTTCTTC
abundance: few; d_gene: TRBD2; j_gene: TRBJ2-1; v_gene: TRBV6-5; CDR3aa: CASSSTSDNEQFF; CDR3nt: TGTGCCAGCAGTTCTACTAGCGACAATGAGCAGTTCTTC
abundance: -; d_gene: -; j_gene: TRBJ2-7; v_gene: TRBV4-1; CDR3aa: CASSLSGTPAYEQYF; CDR3nt: TGCGCCAGCAGCCTTTCCGGGACTCCCGCCTACGAGCAGTACTTC
abundance: once; d_gene: TRBD1; j_gene: TRBJ2-7; v_gene: TRBV14; CDR3aa: CASSQGTGFNEQYF; CDR3nt: TGTGCCAGCAGCCAAGGGACAGGATTCAACGAGCAGTACTTC
abundance: -; d_gene: -; j_gene: TRBJ2-7; v_gene: TRBV7-7; CDR3aa: CASSATGRGEQYF; CDR3nt: TGTGCCAGCAGCGCCACAGGGCGAGGCGAGCAGTACTTC
abundance: -; d_gene: TRBD2; j_gene: TRBJ2-5; v_gene: TRBV2; CDR3aa: CASSLTSGGAAETQYF; CDR3nt: TGTGCCAGCAGTCTTACTAGCGGGGGGGCCGCTGAGACCCAGTACTTC
abundance: -; d_gene: -; j_gene: TRBJ2-6; v_gene: TRBV7-2; CDR3aa: CASSSRQENSGANVLTF; CDR3nt: TGTGCCAGCAGCTCACGACAGGAGAACTCTGGGGCCAACGTCCTGACTTTC
abundance: -; d_gene: TRBD1; j_gene: TRBJ2-7; v_gene: TRBV6-5; CDR3aa: CASRGDRVSNEQYF; CDR3nt: TGTGCCAGTCGAGGGGACAGGGTCTCGAACGAGCAGTACTTC
abundance: -; d_gene: -; j_gene: TRBJ1-6; v_gene: TRBV27; CDR3aa: CASSPQGPRPAYNSPLHF; CDR3nt: TGTGCCAGCAGCCCGCAGGGCCCACGGCCCGCCTATAATTCACCCCTCCACTTT
abundance: -; d_gene: TRBD2; j_gene: TRBJ2-5; v_gene: TRBV7-2; CDR3aa: CASSPLGGETQYF; CDR3nt: TGTGCCAGCAGCCCTCTGGGAGGGGAGACCCAGTACTTC
abundance: -; d_gene: -; j_gene: TRBJ2-7; v_gene: TRBV14; CDR3aa: CASSQGRVVQYF; CDR3nt: TGTGCCAGCAGCCAAGGTCGGGTGGTACAGTACTTC
abundance: few; d_gene: -; j_gene: TRBJ2-3; v_gene: TRBV7-2; CDR3aa: CASKGGLLTDTQYF; CDR3nt: TGTGCCAGCAAGGGGGGGCTCTTGACAGATACGCAGTATTTT
abundance: -; d_gene: -; j_gene: TRBJ2-7; v_gene: TRBV6-1; CDR3aa: CASSLTTYEQYF; CDR3nt: TGTGCCAGCAGTCTGACTACCTACGAGCAGTACTTC